This T cell receptor beta chain was observed in a study of cytomegalovirus exposure and HLA in healthy donors. 60 Vbeta and 13 Jbeta primers were used in PCR. Profiled with immunoSEQ multiplex PCR; TCRdb holds only in-frame clones, not every one. The table shows about 270,000 clones, with 70% to 90% occurring only once. This CDR3 spans 16 amino acids. Germline assignment: CDR1 LNHDA and CDR2 SQIVND (reference sequence). Broader study findings: A missense variant in DCLRE1C was later tied to TCR beta V- and J-gene trimming. Sequencing artifact likely explains a cluster of highly shared sequence variants. Reported performance of the classifier showed diagnosis of cytomegalovirus status with high specificity and sensitivity.

This clone was seen only once. Its specificity is not known. Relative to the germline gene, one junction end is altered; a read error may explain this. V gene TRBV19 combines with J gene TRBJ2-6; TRBD2 agrees at 7 bases. This sequence was found in a man aged 35 to 55 in good health and CMV-seropositive. Material for sequencing was PBMCs. CDR3 residues: CASRIGGSSGANVLTF. In nucleotides, the CDR3 is TGTGCCAGTAGGATAGGCGGGAGCTCTGGGGCCAACGTCCTGACTTTC. The full variable domain, in which reference TRBV19 and TRBJ2-6 provide the parts outside the CDR3, is DGGITQSPKYLFRKEGQNVTLSCEQNLNHDAMYWYRQDPGQGLRLIYYSQIVNDFQKGDIAEGYSVSREKKESFPLTVTSAQKNPTAFYLCASRIGGSSGANVLTFGAGSRLTVL.